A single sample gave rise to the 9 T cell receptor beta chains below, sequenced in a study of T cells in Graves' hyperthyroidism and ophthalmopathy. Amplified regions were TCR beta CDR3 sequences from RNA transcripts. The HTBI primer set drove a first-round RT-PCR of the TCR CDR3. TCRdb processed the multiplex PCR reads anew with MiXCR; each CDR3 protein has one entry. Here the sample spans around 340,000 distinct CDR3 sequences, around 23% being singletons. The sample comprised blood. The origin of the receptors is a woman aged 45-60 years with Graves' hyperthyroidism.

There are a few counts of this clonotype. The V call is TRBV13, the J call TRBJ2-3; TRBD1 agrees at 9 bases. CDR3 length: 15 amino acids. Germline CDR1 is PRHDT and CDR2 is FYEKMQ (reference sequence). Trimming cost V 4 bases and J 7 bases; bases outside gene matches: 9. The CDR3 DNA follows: TGTGCCAGCAGCTCTGGGACAGGGCTTAAGTATACGCAGTATTTT. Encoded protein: CASSSGTGLKYTQYF.

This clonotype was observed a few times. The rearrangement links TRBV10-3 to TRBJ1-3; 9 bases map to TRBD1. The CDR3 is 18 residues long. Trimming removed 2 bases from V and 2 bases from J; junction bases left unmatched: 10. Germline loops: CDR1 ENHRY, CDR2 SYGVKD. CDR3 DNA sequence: TGTGCCATCAGTGAGACCCCGGCGGGACAGGGACCTGGAAACACCATATATTTT. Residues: CAISETPAGQGPGNTIYF.

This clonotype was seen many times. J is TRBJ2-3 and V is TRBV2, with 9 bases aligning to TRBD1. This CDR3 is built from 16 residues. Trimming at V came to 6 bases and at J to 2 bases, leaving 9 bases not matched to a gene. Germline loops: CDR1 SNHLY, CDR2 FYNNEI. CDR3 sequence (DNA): TGTGCCAGCAGCGAGGGACAGGGCAGGGTCACAGATACGCAGTATTTT. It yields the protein CASSEGQGRVTDTQYF.

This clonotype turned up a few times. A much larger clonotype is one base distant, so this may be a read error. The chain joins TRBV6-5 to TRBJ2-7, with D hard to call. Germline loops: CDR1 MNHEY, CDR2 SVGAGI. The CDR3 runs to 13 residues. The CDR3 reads CASSYLTVYEQCF. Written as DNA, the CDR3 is TGTGCCAGCAGTTACTTGACTGTCTACGAGCAGTGCTTC.

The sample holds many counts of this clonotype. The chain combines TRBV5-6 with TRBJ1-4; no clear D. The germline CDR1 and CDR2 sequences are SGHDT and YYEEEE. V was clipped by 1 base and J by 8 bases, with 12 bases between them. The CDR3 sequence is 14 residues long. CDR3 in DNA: TGTGCCAGCAGCTTGTATAGGATTGGAGAAAAACTGTTTTTT. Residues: CASSLYRIGEKLFF.

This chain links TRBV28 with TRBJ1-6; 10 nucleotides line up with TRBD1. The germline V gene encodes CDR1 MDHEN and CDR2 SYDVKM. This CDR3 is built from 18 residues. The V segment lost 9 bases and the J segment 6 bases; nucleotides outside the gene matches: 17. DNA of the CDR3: TGTGCCAGTCTTGGGAGACAGGGGGCGAGTTGGGGTAATTCACCCCTCCACTTT. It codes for CASLGRQGASWGNSPLHF.

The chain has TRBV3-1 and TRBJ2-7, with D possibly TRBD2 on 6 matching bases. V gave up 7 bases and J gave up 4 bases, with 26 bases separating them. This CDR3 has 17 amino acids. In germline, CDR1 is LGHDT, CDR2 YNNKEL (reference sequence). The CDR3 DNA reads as TGTGCCAGCAACCAGCGCTTGGGAGGTTACCCGAGATACGAGCAGTACTTC. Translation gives CASNQRLGGYPRYEQYF.

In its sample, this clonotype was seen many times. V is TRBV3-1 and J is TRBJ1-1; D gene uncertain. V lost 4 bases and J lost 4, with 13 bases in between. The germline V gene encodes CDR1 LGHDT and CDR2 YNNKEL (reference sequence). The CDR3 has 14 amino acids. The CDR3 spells CASSPGHLVTEAFF. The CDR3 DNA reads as TGTGCCAGCAGCCCGGGCCATCTCGTCACTGAAGCTTTCTTT.

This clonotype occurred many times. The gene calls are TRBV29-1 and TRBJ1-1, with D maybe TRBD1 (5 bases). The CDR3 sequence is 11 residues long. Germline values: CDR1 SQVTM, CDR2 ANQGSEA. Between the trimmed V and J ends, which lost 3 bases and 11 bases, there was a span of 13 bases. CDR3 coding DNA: TGCAGCGTTGAGAAAGGAGGGGTGGCTTTCTTT. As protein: CSVEKGGVAFF.